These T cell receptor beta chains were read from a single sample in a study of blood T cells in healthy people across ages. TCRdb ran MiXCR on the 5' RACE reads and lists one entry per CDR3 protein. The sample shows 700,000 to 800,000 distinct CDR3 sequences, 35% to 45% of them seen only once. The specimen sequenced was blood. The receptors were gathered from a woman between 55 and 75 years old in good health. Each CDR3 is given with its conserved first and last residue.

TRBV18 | CASSPARQGYYEQYF
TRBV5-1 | CASSLGQDNYGYTF
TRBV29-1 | CSVEDGGGSSYNEQYF
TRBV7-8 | CASSFNRENQPQHF
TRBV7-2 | CASSLDVDSRYTF
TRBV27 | CASSFLGDYEQYF
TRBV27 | CASRSTGGPYEQYF
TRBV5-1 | CASSSQGSHGYTF
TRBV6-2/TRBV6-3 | CARGSVKNIQYF
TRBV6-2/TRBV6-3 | CASSYLPKPQYERYF
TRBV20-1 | CSATQGVSLFGEQYF
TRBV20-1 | CSARGSNYGYTF
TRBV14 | CASSHQRKKTQYF
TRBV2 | CASRITGNHEQYF
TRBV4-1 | CASSRGLAGVGEQFF
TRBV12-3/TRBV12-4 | CASGVGQFF
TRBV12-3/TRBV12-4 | CASIVTGGGNEQFF
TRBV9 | CASSGTGNQPQHF
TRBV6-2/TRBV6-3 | CASSWGTSGRDNEQFF
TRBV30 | CAWMGGKQETQYF
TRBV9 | CASSVGGVLWEKLFF
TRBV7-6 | CASSSGGDSGGTDTQYF
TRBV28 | CASSFKGGLSYEQYF
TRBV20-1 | CSARDLARVQETQYF
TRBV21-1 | CASSKGTSPDHYEQYF
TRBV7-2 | CASSFGSSGYGYTF
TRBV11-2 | CASSPRVALPGGGETQYF
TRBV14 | CASSQDPGTDNEQFF
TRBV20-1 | CSAPPGGGQPQHF
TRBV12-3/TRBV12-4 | CASSPPGTGWSKETQYF
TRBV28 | CASGIGQGRDEQYF
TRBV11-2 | CASSRGSAKNIQYF
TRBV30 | CAWNSGYGYTF
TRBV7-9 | CASRLYTEAFF
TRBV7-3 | CASSLTWTDIHNEQFF
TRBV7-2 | CASSLVRGGSRRRLGYEQYF